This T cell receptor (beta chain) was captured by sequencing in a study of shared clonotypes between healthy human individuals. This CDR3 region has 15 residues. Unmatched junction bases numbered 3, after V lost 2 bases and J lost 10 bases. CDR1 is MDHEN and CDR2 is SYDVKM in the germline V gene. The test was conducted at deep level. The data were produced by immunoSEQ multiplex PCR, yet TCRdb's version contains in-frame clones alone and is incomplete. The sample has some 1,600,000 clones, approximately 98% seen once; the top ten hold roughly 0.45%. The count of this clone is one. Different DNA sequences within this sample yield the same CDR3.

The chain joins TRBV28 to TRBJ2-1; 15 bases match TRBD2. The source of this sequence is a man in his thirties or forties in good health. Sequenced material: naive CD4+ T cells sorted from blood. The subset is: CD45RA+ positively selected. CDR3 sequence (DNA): TGTGCCAGCAGTTTAGGGGGACTAGCGGGAGGAGAGCAGTTCTTC. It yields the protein CASSLGGLAGGEQFF. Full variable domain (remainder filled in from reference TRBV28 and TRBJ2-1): DVKVTQSSRYLVKRTGEKVFLECVQDMDHENMFWYRQDPGLGLRLIYFSYDVKMKEKGDIPEGYSVSREKKERFSLILESASTNQTSMYLCASSLGGLAGGEQFFGPGTRLTVL.